This TCR beta chain originates from a study of cytomegalovirus exposure and HLA in healthy donors. General observations from the study: According to the study, roughly 160 TCR beta chains were cytomegalovirus-associated. When analyzed later, a missense DCLRE1C variant was found to be linked to TCR beta V- and J-gene trimming.

After removal of 1 base from V and 4 bases from J, the junction contained 7 bases not matched to a gene. Germline CDR1 is LGHNA and CDR2 is YNFKEQ. The CDR3 has 15 residues. Worth noting for this clone: What it binds is unknown.

The PCR contained 60 Vbeta and 13 Jbeta primers. Source study methods: An analysis performed later counted about 80 million unique TCR beta chains (approximately 12 million of them shared). Clones were read by immunoSEQ multiplex PCR, and TCRdb kept only the in-frame ones, dropping some. The D gene and trimming were derived from the DNA, and the V and J assignments and clone size from that table. This table holds about 76,000 clones, 81% found once. Sample: PBMCs. The rearrangement links TRBV4-2 to TRBJ2-7, with 7 bases identical to TRBD2. The TCR originated in a woman under 40 in good health and CMV-seronegative. This CDR3 reads CASSQGGERGYEQYF. The CDR3 DNA sequence: TGTGCCAGCAGCCAAGGAGGTGAGCGGGGATACGAGCAGTACTTC.